One and the same sample provided the 20 T cell receptor beta chains below, sequenced in a study of T-cell memory formation after mild COVID-19. TCRdb re-called the 5' RACE reads with MiXCR, one entry per CDR3 protein. The profile shows under 400,000 distinct CDR3 sequences, under 30% of them singletons. Source material: PBMCs or a T cell subset sorted from them (not recorded which). These receptors all come from an adult woman who had mild COVID-19 (a few samples of this study predate the infection). Cell type and time point are not known.

This clonotype was detected only a few times. The chain is built from TRBV5-1 and TRBJ2-5; D tentatively fits TRBD1 or TRBD2 (6 bases each). V was trimmed by 4 bases and J by 5 bases, leaving 15 bases between them. From germline, CDR1 is SGHRS and CDR2 YFSETQ. The CDR3 contains 14 residues. CDR3 sequence reads: CASSPGAGQETQYF. Written as DNA, the CDR3 is TGCGCCAGCAGCCCGGGGGCAGGGCAGGAGACCCAGTACTTC.

The rearrangement links TRBV12-3 or TRBV12-4 to TRBJ1-1; the D is unclear. Trimming took off 5 bases at V and 1 base at J, with 11 bases between the two ends. The CDR3 is 14 amino acids. CDR3 residues: CASSRDKGNTEAFF. In DNA, the CDR3 is TGTGCCAGCAGTAGGGATAAAGGGAACACTGAAGCTTTCTTT.

The chain combines TRBV18 with TRBJ1-1; the match to TRBD1 covers 7 bases. Germline trimming cut 4 bases from V and 4 bases from J; bases unmatched to any gene: 6. The CDR3 runs to 14 residues. The germline V gene encodes CDR1 KGHSH and CDR2 LQKENI. The CDR3 DNA sequence: TGTGCCAGCTCACAACAGGGGTTCTTCACTGAAGCTTTCTTT. This sequence encodes CASSQQGFFTEAFF.

This clonotype was counted a few times. The chain couples TRBV7-6 to TRBJ2-7; no definite D call. The germline V and J ends were trimmed by 0 bases and 6 bases, with 9 bases remaining between them. The CDR3 runs to 13 residues. The germline V gene has CDR1 SGHVS and CDR2 FNYEAQ. Written as DNA, the CDR3 is TGTGCCAGCAGCTTAGCTATCCTCCGCGAGCAGTACTTC. Translating gives CASSLAILREQYF. Filled out from reference TRBV7-6 and TRBJ2-7, the complete variable domain reads GAGVSQSPRYKVTKRGQDVALRCDPISGHVSLYWYRQALGQGPEFLTYFNYEAQQDKSGLPNDRFSAERPEGSISTLTIQRTEQRDSAMYRCASSLAILREQYFGPGTRLTVT.

In this sample, this clonotype turned up a few times. The CDR3 region has the DNA TGCAGTGCTAGAGATCCGGGGCAGGGAAGGCATTCACCCCTCCACTTT. It translates to CSARDPGQGRHSPLHF. The rearrangement joins TRBV20-1 to TRBJ1-6, with TRBD1 as a possible D gene (5 bases). The V end lost 0 bases, the J end lost 8 bases, and 17 bases lay between the germline ends. Germline V gene data show CDR1 as DFQATT and CDR2 as SNEGSKA (reference sequence). This CDR3 is built from 16 residues.

In DNA, the CDR3 is TGTGCCAGCAGTACCGGCAGGGTTCGCCTGAGTGAAGCTTTCTTT. It codes for CASSTGRVRLSEAFF. The chain combines TRBV6-5 with TRBJ1-1, with a tentative D call TRBD1 (5 bases). V was clipped by 5 bases and J by 7 bases, with 20 bases between them. The CDR3 consists of 15 residues. Looked up from germline, CDR1 is MNHEY and CDR2 is SVGAGI.

The count of this clonotype is one. This chain uses TRBV19 with TRBJ2-2; a possible D gene is TRBD1 (5 bases). CDR1 LNHDA and CDR2 SQIVND come from the germline V gene (reference sequence). V dropped 4 bases and J dropped 1 base, with 7 bases sitting between them. The CDR3 is made up of 14 amino acids. CDR3 sequence (DNA): TGTGCCAGTAGTAAAACAGGGAACACCGGGGAGCTGTTTTTT. Translated, it gives CASSKTGNTGELFF.

This CDR3 reads CASSVGSNRNNEQFF. The CDR3 DNA is TGTGCCAGCAGTGTGGGGAGTAACCGTAACAATGAGCAGTTCTTC. V gene TRBV28 combines with J gene TRBJ2-1, with TRBD2 as a possible D gene (5 bases). The CDR3 sequence is 15 residues long. Germline V gives CDR1 MDHEN, CDR2 SYDVKM. V was pared by 5 bases and J by 5 bases, with 16 bases between.

CDR3 protein: CSVDEGVGYEQYF. CDR3 sequence (DNA): TGCAGCGTTGATGAGGGGGTTGGCTACGAGCAGTACTTC. The V and J genes are TRBV29-1 and TRBJ2-7, with D possibly TRBD1 on 6 matching bases. The V and J ends lost 3 bases and 3 bases respectively, with 12 bases between them. The CDR3 contains 13 residues. Germline-derived CDR1 and CDR2 are SQVTM and ANQGSEA.

The genes are TRBV27 and TRBJ2-5, with D possibly TRBD2 on 7 matching bases. Germline CDR1 reads MNHEY; CDR2 reads SMNVEV (reference sequence). The V gene lost 6 bases and the J gene lost 5 bases, with 19 bases spanning the gap. The CDR3 has 15 amino acids. CDR3 in amino acids: CASSPRGAVTETQYF. Written as DNA, the CDR3 is TGTGCCAGCAGCCCTCGGGGGGCGGTGACGGAGACCCAGTACTTC.

The V and J genes are TRBV5-1 and TRBJ2-6; either TRBD1 or TRBD2 may fit D (5 bases each). V lost 4 bases to trimming and J lost 0 bases, with 14 bases between them. Germline CDR1 SGHRS, CDR2 YFSETQ. This CDR3 region has 17 residues. This chain's CDR3 is CASSGRDPSSGANVLTF. CDR3 DNA: TGCGCCAGCAGCGGCCGGGACCCTAGCTCTGGGGCCAACGTCCTGACTTTC.

The chain uses TRBV3-1 and TRBJ1-1; D is perhaps TRBD1 (6 bases). V lost 4 bases and J 1 base, leaving 13 bases between the germline ends. CDR3 length equals 15 residues. The germline gives CDR1 LGHDT, CDR2 YNNKEL (reference sequence). The CDR3 DNA sequence: TGTGCCAGCAGCCGAGGGGGGGTTCAGAACACTGAAGCTTTCTTT. This codes for CASSRGGVQNTEAFF.

The J gene is TRBJ1-3, the V gene TRBV5-1, with D perhaps TRBD1 (6 bases). Germline loops: CDR1 SGHRS, CDR2 YFSETQ. This CDR3 region has 17 residues. V was pared by 4 bases and J by 0 bases, with 17 bases between. The CDR3 DNA reads TGCGCCAGCAGCCAAACGCCAGGGGACCACTCTGGAAACACCATATATTTT. Residues: CASSQTPGDHSGNTIYF.

The gene calls are TRBV27 and TRBJ2-3, with D perhaps TRBD1 (6 bases). V lost 4 bases and J 2 bases, leaving 13 bases between the germline ends. Germline-derived CDR1 and CDR2 are MNHEY and SMNVEV (reference sequence). The CDR3 is 15 residues long. CDR3 nucleotide sequence: TGTGCCAGCAGTTCGCCGACAGGCCCCACAGATACGCAGTATTTT. Amino acids: CASSSPTGPTDTQYF.

The chain has TRBV12-3 or TRBV12-4 and TRBJ2-7, with D unclear. V lost 5 bases, J lost 3 bases, and 14 bases lay in between. The CDR3 is 14 amino acids. The CDR3 DNA reads as TGTGCCAGCAGTGTCAACAGACGGAGCTACGAGCAGTACTTC. Its protein is CASSVNRRSYEQYF.

This clonotype was found a few times. V usage is TRBV6-6 and J usage is TRBJ1-1; D not certain. Germline V CDR1 and CDR2: MNHNY, SVGAGI (reference sequence). This CDR3 has 12 residues. V was pared by 2 bases and J by 7 bases, with 8 bases between. In DNA form, the CDR3 reads TGTGCCAGCAGTTACGGCAGTGGTGAAGCTTTCTTT. Encoded protein: CASSYGSGEAFF.

This clonotype was counted a few times. This rearrangement joins TRBV20-1 to TRBJ2-5; weak D call: TRBD2 (6 bases). Between the trimmed V and J ends, which lost 3 bases and 7 bases, there was a span of 24 bases. This CDR3 is 16 amino acids long. Germline lookup yields CDR1 DFQATT and CDR2 SNEGSKA (reference sequence). CDR3 nucleotide sequence: TGCAGTGCTAGCTATAGCGGCCCATTAAGATACCCGACCCAGTACTTC. Encoded protein: CSASYSGPLRYPTQYF.

This sequence joins TRBV6-2 or TRBV6-3 and TRBJ2-1; 12 positions agree with TRBD2. Per germline, CDR1 MNHEY and CDR2 SVGEGT. Unmatched junction bases numbered 9, after V lost 6 bases and J lost 0 bases. This CDR3 has 18 residues. CDR3 nucleotides: TGTGCCAGCAGAACCGGGACTAGCGGGTTGAGCTCCTACAATGAGCAGTTCTTC. This gives the protein CASRTGTSGLSSYNEQFF.

The sample holds a few counts of this clonotype. The chain couples TRBV14 to TRBJ2-2; D not certain. Germline V CDR1 and CDR2: SGHDN, FVKESK. This CDR3 comprises 13 residues. Trimming took off 2 bases at V and 2 bases at J, with 3 bases between the two ends. The CDR3 DNA reads as TGTGCCAGCAGCCAACACAACACCGGGGAGCTGTTTTTT. Its protein product is CASSQHNTGELFF.

This sequence joins TRBV6-2 or TRBV6-3 and TRBJ2-7, with D hard to call. Per germline, CDR1 MNHEY and CDR2 SVGEGT. The CDR3 consists of 13 residues. Trimming took 0 bases from V and 7 from J, leaving 10 bases between them. CDR3 DNA sequence: TGTGCCAGCAGTTACTCCCCCGGTATGGAGCAGTACTTC. As protein: CASSYSPGMEQYF.